This T cell receptor (beta chain) was recovered during a study of Ad26.COV2.S vaccination and SARS-CoV-2 variants. Study information: The authors gave Ad26.COV2.S intramuscularly, either once or twice 56 days apart. Points from the study as a whole: Breadth of non-spike TCRs did not differ between vaccinees and placebo recipients.

Method: immunoSEQ multiplex PCR; TCRdb's copy keeps in-frame clones and lacks some. The sample yields about 400,000 clones, about 92% seen once. In regard to this clone: Its antigen is undetermined.

Treatment in this sample: some 20 received Ad26.COV2.S at low or high dose, single or two shots; about 5 received placebo; per-sample allocation not given. Vaccine and placebo recipients were sampled on day 63 after the first injection. In Boston, the donor was an adult between 18-55 years of age. The CDR3 spans 16 residues. V was shortened by 0 bases and J by 5 bases, with 14 bases between the two germline ends. Germline V lookup: CDR1 MNHNS, CDR2 SASEGT. This sequence originates from a person aged 18-60 years who received the Ad26.COV2.S COVID-19 vaccine or a placebo. The sequenced sample was peripheral blood, obtained in a trial of Ad26.COV2.S vaccine versus placebo. This chain joins TRBV6-1 and TRBJ2-1; TRBD2 might be the D (5 bases). In DNA form, the CDR3 reads TGTGCCAGCAGTGAAGCGCGGGTAGGTTCGGACAATGAGCAGTTCTTC. Protein sequence: CASSEARVGSDNEQFF.